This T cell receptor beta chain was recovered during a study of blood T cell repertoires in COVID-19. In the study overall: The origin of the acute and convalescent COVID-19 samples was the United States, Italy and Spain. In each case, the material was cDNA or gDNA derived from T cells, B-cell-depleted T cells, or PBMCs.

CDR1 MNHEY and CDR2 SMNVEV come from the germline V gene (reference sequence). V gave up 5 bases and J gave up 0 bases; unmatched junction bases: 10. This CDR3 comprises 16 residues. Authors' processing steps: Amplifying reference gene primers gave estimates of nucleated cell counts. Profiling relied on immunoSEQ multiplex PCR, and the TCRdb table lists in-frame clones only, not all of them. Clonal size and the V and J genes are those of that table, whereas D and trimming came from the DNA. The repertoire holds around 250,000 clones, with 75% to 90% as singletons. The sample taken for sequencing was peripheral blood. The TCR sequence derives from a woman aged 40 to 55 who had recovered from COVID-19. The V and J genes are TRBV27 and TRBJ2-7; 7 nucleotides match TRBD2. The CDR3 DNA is TGTGCCAGCAGTCCCATCAGCGGGATAAGCTCCTACGAGCAGTACTTC. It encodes CASSPISGISSYEQYF.